These 27 T cell receptor beta chains came from one sample sequenced in a study of blood T cell repertoires in COVID-19. Produced via immunoSEQ multiplex PCR; TCRdb's table is partial and in-frame only. The sample consists of 120,000 to 150,000 clones, 79% of them appearing once. Sequenced material: peripheral blood. Receptors originate from a man between 50 and 59 years old with active or convalescent COVID-19.

The chain employs TRBV6-2 or TRBV6-3 and TRBJ1-1, with 7 bases fitting TRBD1. Germline CDR1 reads MNHEY; CDR2 reads SVGEGT. The CDR3 extends over 16 amino acids. J was trimmed by 0 bases and V by 5 bases; bases with no gene match: 9. The DNA for the CDR3 is TGTGCCAGCAGTCCCGGGCCCAGGGGGTTGAACACTGAAGCTTTCTTT. Protein: CASSPGPRGLNTEAFF.

The chain carries TRBV19 and TRBJ2-1; possibly TRBD2 for D (5 bases). V lost 3 bases and J 8 bases, leaving 17 bases between the germline ends. The CDR3 consists of 15 residues. Germline assignment: CDR1 LNHDA and CDR2 SQIVND (reference sequence). The chain's CDR3 is CASSITDYPLYEQFF. The CDR3 DNA reads TGTGCCAGTAGTATCACTGACTACCCACTTTATGAGCAGTTCTTC.

The J gene is TRBJ1-2, the V gene TRBV24-1; possible D gene TRBD1, 5 bases. The CDR3 contains 16 residues. Germline V lookup: CDR1 KGHDR, CDR2 SFDVKD. The ends were cut back, 4 bases at V and 3 bases at J, with 17 bases in the middle. The CDR3 here is CATSDRYMGGDYGYTF. CDR3 DNA: TGTGCCACCAGTGACCGGTATATGGGGGGGGACTATGGCTACACCTTC.

V and J are TRBV5-4 and TRBJ2-4; tentatively, D is TRBD2 (5 bases). V lost 5 bases and J lost 8, with 17 bases in between. CDR1 and CDR2 from the germline V gene are SGHNT and YYREEE (reference sequence). This CDR3 spans 14 amino acids. This CDR3 reads CASRGPGLRDIQYF. The CDR3 DNA is TGTGCCAGCAGGGGTCCCGGACTGAGGGACATTCAGTACTTC.

This chain links TRBV7-9 with TRBJ1-5; D remains ambiguous. V was pared by 4 bases and J by 2 bases, with 6 bases between. Germline V gene data show CDR1 as SEHNR and CDR2 as FQNEAQ (reference sequence). This CDR3 is built from 13 residues. The CDR3 nucleotides read TGTGCCAGCAGCTCTTCTGGCAATCAGCCCCAGCATTTT. Protein product: CASSSSGNQPQHF.

This clone was recorded a few times. The chain has TRBV7-8 and TRBJ1-5, with 8 bases aligning to TRBD1. Germline CDR1 and CDR2: SGHVS and FQNEAQ. The CDR3 consists of 17 residues. V lost 1 base and J lost 2; bases outside the gene matches: 7. The CDR3 sequence: CASSLGRQGSGNQPQHF. The DNA for the CDR3 is TGTGCCAGCAGCTTAGGGAGACAGGGGTCGGGCAATCAGCCCCAGCATTTT.

This CDR3 reads CASSFSAGGYNEQFF. The CDR3 DNA is TGTGCCAGCAGCTTCAGTGCGGGGGGATACAATGAGCAGTTCTTC. The V gene is TRBV7-3, the J gene TRBJ2-1; 8 bases fit TRBD2. CDR1 is SGHTA and CDR2 is FQGTGA in the germline V gene. CDR3 length: 15 residues. V lost 3 bases, J lost 4 bases, and 5 bases stayed unmatched. Together with reference TRBV7-3 and TRBJ2-1, the CDR3 gives the full variable domain: GAGVSQTPSNKVTEKGKYVELRCDPISGHTALYWYRQSLGQGPEFLIYFQGTGAADDSGLPNDRFFAVRPEGSVSTLKIQRTERGDSAVYLCASSFSAGGYNEQFFGPGTRLTVL.

This chain connects TRBV5-4 to TRBJ2-2, with TRBD2 matching over 11 bases. Germline trimming cut 4 bases from V and 1 base from J; bases unmatched to any gene: 3. The CDR3 is 16 residues long. Germline assignment: CDR1 SGHNT and CDR2 YYREEE (reference sequence). CDR3 nucleotides: TGTGCCAGCAGCCAGGGACTAGCGGAGAACACCGGGGAGCTGTTTTTT. Translated: CASSQGLAENTGELFF.

The chain carries TRBV6-4 and TRBJ2-7; 14 nucleotides align to TRBD2. Unmatched junction bases numbered 13, after V lost 6 bases and J lost 12 bases. This CDR3 is 15 amino acids long. CDR1 and CDR2 (germline): MRHNA, SNTAGT. Here the CDR3 reads CASRRSGTSGSGMYF. CDR3 nucleotide sequence: TGTGCCAGCAGGAGGTCCGGGACTAGCGGGAGCGGGATGTACTTC.

The chain links TRBV28 to TRBJ1-6; 8 bases map to TRBD1. This CDR3 is 16 amino acids long. The junction had 8 bases not matched to a gene; V was cut back by 4 bases and J by 6 bases. Germline V gives CDR1 MDHEN, CDR2 SYDVKM. CDR3 nucleotides: TGTGCCAGCAGTTATATCAGGGGGCAATTTAATTCACCCCTCCACTTT. Its translation: CASSYIRGQFNSPLHF.

The sample holds one count of this clone. The chain joins TRBV2 to TRBJ2-1; 9 bases are a match to TRBD2. The CDR3 spans 15 residues. Unmatched junction bases numbered 13, after V lost 6 bases and J lost 10 bases. Germline CDR1 SNHLY, CDR2 FYNNEI. In nucleotides, the CDR3 is TGTGCCAGCAGCCCAGAGGGACTAGCACTCGGCGAGCAGTTCTTC. Translating gives CASSPEGLALGEQFF.

The chain recombines TRBV6-5 with TRBJ1-2, with D hard to call. This CDR3 contains 13 residues. Germline values: CDR1 MNHEY, CDR2 SVGAGI. The germline V and J ends were trimmed by 3 bases and 8 bases, with 13 bases remaining between them. The CDR3 coding sequence is TGTGCCAGCAGTTATTCGGGGTTGGAGGGCTACACCTTC. Amino acids: CASSYSGLEGYTF.

This clone has just one count. This sequence joins TRBV5-1 and TRBJ1-4; 9 bases align to TRBD1. J was trimmed by 3 bases and V by 0 bases; bases with no gene match: 3. The CDR3 consists of 16 residues. CDR1 SGHRS and CDR2 YFSETQ come from the germline V gene. CDR3 sequence (DNA): TGCGCCAGCAGCTTGGACAGGGGGCGGCCTAATGAAAAACTGTTTTTT. As protein: CASSLDRGRPNEKLFF.

CDR3 nucleotides: TGTGCCAGCAGCGACCATATTCATACAGCTAGCACAGATACGCAGTATTTT. Amino acid sequence: CASSDHIHTASTDTQYF. The V call is TRBV9, the J call TRBJ2-3; D is ambiguous. The CDR3 contains 17 residues. V lost 3 bases, J lost 0 bases, and 17 bases lay in between. Germline CDR1 and CDR2: SGDLS and YYNGEE.

This clone was seen only a few times. This chain joins TRBV15 and TRBJ1-6; the D is unclear. This CDR3 region has 15 residues. Per the germline V gene, CDR1 is LNHNV and CDR2 is YYDKDF (reference sequence). Trimming pared 5 bases from V and 9 bases from J, leaving 17 bases between. DNA of the CDR3: TGTGCCACCAGCCCTCCGGGTTTTTATTCTTCACCCCTCCACTTT. This codes for CATSPPGFYSSPLHF.

V gene TRBV7-2 combines with J gene TRBJ1-1, with D unclear. V was clipped by 5 bases and J by 5 bases, with 18 bases between them. Germline V gene sequence: CDR1 SGHTA, CDR2 FQGNSA. The CDR3 spans 15 residues. CDR3 in DNA: TGTGCCAGCAGCCCCCGGTCGGAGCTCCCGACTGAAGCTTTCTTT. It yields the protein CASSPRSELPTEAFF.

This sequence joins TRBV27 and TRBJ2-3, with 7 bases lining up with TRBD2. Per germline, CDR1 MNHEY and CDR2 SMNVEV (reference sequence). V shed 7 bases and J 0 bases; nucleotides not matched to a gene: 10. The CDR3 totals 16 residues. CDR3 nucleotide sequence: TGTGCCAGCACCTGGTGGGGAGGGCTTAGCACAGATACGCAGTATTTT. This gives the protein CASTWWGGLSTDTQYF.

The rearrangement uses TRBV19 and TRBJ2-1, with 7 positions matching TRBD2. The germline CDR1 and CDR2 sequences are LNHDA and SQIVND (reference sequence). The CDR3 runs 17 residues. V shed 1 base and J 7 bases; nucleotides not matched to a gene: 13. The CDR3 DNA sequence: TGTGCCAGTAGTATAGTGGGAGGGGCAGGGAGGGGAAATGAGCAGTTCTTC. It yields the protein CASSIVGGAGRGNEQFF.

In its sample, this clone was seen once. V and J are TRBV5-4 and TRBJ2-3; 8 bases are shared with TRBD2. The V and J ends lost 3 bases and 3 bases, in that order; junction bases with no gene match: 6. CDR3 size: 15 residues. Per the germline V gene, CDR1 is SGHNT and CDR2 is YYREEE (reference sequence). The CDR3 DNA is TGTGCCAGCAGCTCGAGACTAGCGTATACAGATACGCAGTATTTT. It codes for CASSSRLAYTDTQYF.

This clone was picked up a small number of times. The chain employs TRBV2 and TRBJ2-7; the match to TRBD2 covers 10 bases. Trimming cost V 6 bases and J 6 bases; bases outside gene matches: 11. Germline V lookup: CDR1 SNHLY, CDR2 FYNNEI. CDR3 length equals 15 residues. CDR3 in amino acids: CASRESSGSIPEQYF. The CDR3 bases are TGTGCCAGCAGAGAGTCTAGCGGGAGTATCCCCGAGCAGTACTTC.

The V gene is TRBV5-8, the J gene TRBJ2-4, with 11 bases that match TRBD1. This CDR3 is built from 17 residues. Per germline, CDR1 SGHTS and CDR2 YDEGEE. After removal of 4 bases from V and 3 bases from J, the junction contained 9 bases not matched to a gene. CDR3: CASSTWTGGADKNIQYF. CDR3 coding DNA: TGTGCCAGCAGCACCTGGACAGGGGGCGCGGACAAAAACATTCAGTACTTC.

The J gene is TRBJ1-5, the V gene TRBV2; D is unclear. Trimming took 8 bases from V and 6 from J, leaving 14 bases between them. The CDR3 is 13 amino acids. The germline V gene encodes CDR1 SNHLY and CDR2 FYNNEI. The CDR3, as DNA: TGTGCCAGCGGCACGGAGGTAGGTCAGCCCCAGCATTTT. Protein sequence: CASGTEVGQPQHF. The full variable domain, in which reference TRBV2 and TRBJ1-5 provide the parts outside the CDR3, is EPEVTQTPSHQVTQMGQEVILRCVPISNHLYFYWYRQILGQKVEFLVSFYNNEISEKSEIFDDQFSVERPDGSNFTLKIRSTKLEDSAMYFCASGTEVGQPQHFGDGTRLSIL.

This clone was counted only a few times. The chain combines TRBV7-3 with TRBJ2-1; 7 positions agree with TRBD2. The CDR3 runs 17 residues. Germline assignment: CDR1 SGHTA and CDR2 FQGTGA. V gave up 5 bases and J gave up 0 bases; unmatched junction bases: 10. The CDR3 loop is CASSTKGGGSSYNEQFF. The CDR3 DNA reads TGTGCCAGCAGCACCAAAGGAGGCGGGAGCTCCTACAATGAGCAGTTCTTC.

This clone showed up many times. V is TRBV28 and J is TRBJ1-6; no reliable D call. CDR3 length: 14 residues. Trimming pared 2 bases from V and 11 bases from J, leaving 13 bases between. Germline-derived CDR1 and CDR2 are MDHEN and SYDVKM. CDR3 loop: CASSLPQPGTPLHF. The CDR3 nucleotides read TGTGCCAGCAGTTTACCCCAACCGGGGACACCCCTCCACTTT.

This chain joins TRBV6-2 or TRBV6-3 and TRBJ2-7, with 13 bases that match TRBD2. The length of the CDR3 is 20 residues. V trimming: 0 bases; J trimming: 4 bases; junction bases outside the gene matches: 15. CDR1 is MNHEY, CDR2 SVGEGT, per germline. The DNA of the CDR3 is TGTGCCAGCAGTTACTCGATTCCCAGGACTAGCGGGAGTTGGGGTTACGAGCAGTACTTC. It yields the protein CASSYSIPRTSGSWGYEQYF.

The rearrangement links TRBV27 to TRBJ2-3; the match to TRBD2 covers 13 bases. Germline lookup yields CDR1 MNHEY and CDR2 SMNVEV (reference sequence). The V and J ends lost 7 bases and 13 bases, in that order; junction bases with no gene match: 11. This CDR3 is 14 amino acids long. Written as DNA, the CDR3 is TGTGCCAGCACCCCGGGACTAGCGGGATCGGTAGAGTATTTT. Its protein is CASTPGLAGSVEYF.

The chain is built from TRBV9 and TRBJ2-6; possible D gene TRBD2, 6 bases. The V end was cut by 0 bases, the J end by 1 base, with 20 bases between. CDR3 length equals 20 residues. Germline V gives CDR1 SGDLS, CDR2 YYNGEE. Here the CDR3 DNA reads TGTGCCAGCAGCGTAGGGAGGGCCCCTAGGGAGTGGTCTGGGGCCAACGTCCTGACTTTC. This sequence encodes CASSVGRAPREWSGANVLTF.